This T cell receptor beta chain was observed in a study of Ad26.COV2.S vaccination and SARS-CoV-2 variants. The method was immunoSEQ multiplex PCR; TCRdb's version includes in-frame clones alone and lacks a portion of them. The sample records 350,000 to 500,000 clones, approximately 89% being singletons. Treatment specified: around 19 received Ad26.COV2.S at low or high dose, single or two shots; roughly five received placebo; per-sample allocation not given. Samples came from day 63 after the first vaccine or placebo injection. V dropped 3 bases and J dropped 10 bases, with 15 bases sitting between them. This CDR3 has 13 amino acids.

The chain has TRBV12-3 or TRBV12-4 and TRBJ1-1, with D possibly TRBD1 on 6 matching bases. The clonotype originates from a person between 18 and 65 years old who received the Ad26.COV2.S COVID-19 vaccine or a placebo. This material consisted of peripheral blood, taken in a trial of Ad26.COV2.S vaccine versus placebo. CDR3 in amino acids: CASSFTGFSSAFF. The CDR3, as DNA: TGTGCCAGCAGTTTCACAGGGTTTTCTTCAGCTTTCTTT.